This TCR beta chain originates from a study of T cell responses to AZD1222 COVID-19 vaccine. The study's findings and limits: Unmutated regions of variants are reportedly targeted by nearly half of spike-specific TCRs. Spike-wide vaccine-associated CD4 TCRs dominated at 160-218 and 743-854. No repertoire was sampled before or during the peak T cell response, only after it.

TCRdb's copy holds only in-frame clones and misses some; the assay was immunoSEQ multiplex PCR. The table lists 100,000 to 120,000 clones, 88% of them singletons. A note on this clone: Its antigen is currently unknown.

Per germline, CDR1 SGHTA and CDR2 FQGNSA. V lost 5 bases and J lost 3; bases outside the gene matches: 8. This CDR3 region has 15 residues. V usage is TRBV7-2 and J usage is TRBJ2-5; 8 positions match TRBD1. The sequence was collected from an adult who received the AZD1222 COVID-19 vaccine. The sample here was peripheral blood, taken 28 days after the second AZD1222 dose. In DNA form, the CDR3 reads TGTGCCAGCAGCCCTTTCTCAGGGGGCGAAGAGACCCAGTACTTC. This encodes CASSPFSGGEETQYF.